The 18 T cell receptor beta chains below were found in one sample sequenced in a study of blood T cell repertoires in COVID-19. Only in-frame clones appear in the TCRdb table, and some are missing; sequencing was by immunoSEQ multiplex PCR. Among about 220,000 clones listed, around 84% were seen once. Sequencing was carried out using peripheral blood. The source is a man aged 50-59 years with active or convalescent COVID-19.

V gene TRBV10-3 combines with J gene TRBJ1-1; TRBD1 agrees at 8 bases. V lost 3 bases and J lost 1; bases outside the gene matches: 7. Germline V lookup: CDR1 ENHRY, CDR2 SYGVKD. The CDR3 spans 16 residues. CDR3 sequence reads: CAISDPGDRGNTEAFF. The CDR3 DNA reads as TGTGCCATCAGTGACCCCGGAGACAGGGGGAACACTGAAGCTTTCTTT.

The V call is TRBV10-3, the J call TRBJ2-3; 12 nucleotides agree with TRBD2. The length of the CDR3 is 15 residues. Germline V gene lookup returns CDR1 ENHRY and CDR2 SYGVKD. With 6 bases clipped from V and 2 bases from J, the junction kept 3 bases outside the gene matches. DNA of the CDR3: TGTGCCATCAGGACTAGCGGGAGCTCCACAGATACGCAGTATTTT. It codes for CAIRTSGSSTDTQYF.

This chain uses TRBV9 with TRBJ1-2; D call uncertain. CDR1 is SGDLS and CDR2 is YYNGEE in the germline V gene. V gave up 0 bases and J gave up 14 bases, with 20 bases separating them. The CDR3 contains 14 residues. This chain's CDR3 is CASSVEEAPLGKTF. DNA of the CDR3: TGTGCCAGCAGCGTAGAGGAAGCGCCCCTTGGTAAGACCTTC.

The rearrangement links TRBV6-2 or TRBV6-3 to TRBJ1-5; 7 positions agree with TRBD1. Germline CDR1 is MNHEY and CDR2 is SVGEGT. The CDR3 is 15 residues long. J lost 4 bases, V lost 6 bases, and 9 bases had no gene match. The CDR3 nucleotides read TGTGCCAGCAGCCCACCGGACAGGAGAAATCAGCCCCAGCATTTT. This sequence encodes CASSPPDRRNQPQHF.

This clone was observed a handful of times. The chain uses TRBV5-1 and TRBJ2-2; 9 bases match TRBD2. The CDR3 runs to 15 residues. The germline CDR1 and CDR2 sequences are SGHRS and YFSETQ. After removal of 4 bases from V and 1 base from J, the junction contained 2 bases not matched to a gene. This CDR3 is CASSPTSGNTGELFF. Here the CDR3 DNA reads TGCGCCAGCAGCCCGACTAGCGGGAACACCGGGGAGCTGTTTTTT.

CDR3 coding DNA: TGTGCCAGCAGTTTTCCCCGACAGGGTGGAACTGAAGCTTTCTTT. It codes for CASSFPRQGGTEAFF. V gene TRBV28 combines with J gene TRBJ1-1; 7 bases match TRBD1. The CDR3 has 15 residues. With V trimmed by 3 bases and J by 5 bases, 9 bases remained unmatched. Germline V gene data show CDR1 as MDHEN and CDR2 as SYDVKM. Variable domain in full (rest from reference TRBV28 and TRBJ1-1): DVKVTQSSRYLVKRTGEKVFLECVQDMDHENMFWYRQDPGLGLRLIYFSYDVKMKEKGDIPEGYSVSREKKERFSLILESASTNQTSMYLCASSFPRQGGTEAFFGQGTRLTVV.

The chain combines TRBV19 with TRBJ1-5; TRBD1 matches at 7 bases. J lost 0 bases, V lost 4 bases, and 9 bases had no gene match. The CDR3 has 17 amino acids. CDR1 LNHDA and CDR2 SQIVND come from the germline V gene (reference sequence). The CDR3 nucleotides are TGTGCCAGTAGTACCCGACAGGGACAGTATAGCAATCAGCCCCAGCATTTT. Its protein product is CASSTRQGQYSNQPQHF.

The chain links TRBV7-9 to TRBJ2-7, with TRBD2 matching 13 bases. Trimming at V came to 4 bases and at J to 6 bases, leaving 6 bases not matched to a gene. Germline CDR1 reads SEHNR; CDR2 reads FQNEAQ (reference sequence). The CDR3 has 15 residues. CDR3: CASSSGLAGVGEQYF. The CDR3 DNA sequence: TGTGCCAGCAGCTCTGGACTAGCGGGAGTCGGCGAGCAGTACTTC.

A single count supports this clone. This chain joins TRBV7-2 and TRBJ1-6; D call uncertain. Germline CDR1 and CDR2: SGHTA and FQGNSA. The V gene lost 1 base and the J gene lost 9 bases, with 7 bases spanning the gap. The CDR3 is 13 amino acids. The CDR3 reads CASSLVRVSPLHF. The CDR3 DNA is TGTGCCAGCAGCTTAGTTCGGGTTTCACCCCTCCACTTT.

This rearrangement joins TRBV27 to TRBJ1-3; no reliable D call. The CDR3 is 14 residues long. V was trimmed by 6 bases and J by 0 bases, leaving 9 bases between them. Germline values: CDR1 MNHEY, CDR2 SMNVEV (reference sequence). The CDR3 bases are TGTGCCAGCAGGCCGTGGGCCTCTGGAAACACCATATATTTT. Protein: CASRPWASGNTIYF.

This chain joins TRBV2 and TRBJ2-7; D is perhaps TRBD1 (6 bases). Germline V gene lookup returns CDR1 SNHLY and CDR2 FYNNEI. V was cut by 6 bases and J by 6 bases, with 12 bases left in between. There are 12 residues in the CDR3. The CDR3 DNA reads TGTGCCAGCAGCGTACAGGGCGGCGAGCAGTACGTC. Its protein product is CASSVQGGEQYV.

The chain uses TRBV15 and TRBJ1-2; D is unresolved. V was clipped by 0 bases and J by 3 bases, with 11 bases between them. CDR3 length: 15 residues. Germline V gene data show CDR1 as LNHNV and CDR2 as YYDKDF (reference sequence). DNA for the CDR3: TGTGCCACCAGCAGAGAGAGAGGGCACTACTATGGCTACACCTTC. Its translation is CATSRERGHYYGYTF.

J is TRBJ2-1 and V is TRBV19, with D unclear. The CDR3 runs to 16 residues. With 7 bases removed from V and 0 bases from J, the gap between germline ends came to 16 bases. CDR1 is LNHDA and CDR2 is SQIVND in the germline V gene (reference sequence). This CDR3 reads CASTPTLRSSYNEQFF. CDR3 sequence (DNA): TGTGCCAGTACCCCGACCCTGAGGAGCTCCTACAATGAGCAGTTCTTC.

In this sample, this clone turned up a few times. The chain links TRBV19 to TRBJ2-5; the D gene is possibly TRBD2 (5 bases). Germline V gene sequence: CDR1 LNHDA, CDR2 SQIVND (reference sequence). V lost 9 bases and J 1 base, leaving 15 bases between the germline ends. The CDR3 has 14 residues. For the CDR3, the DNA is TGTGCCAGCGCAGGACTGAGTGGCCAAGAGACCCAGTACTTC. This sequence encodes CASAGLSGQETQYF.

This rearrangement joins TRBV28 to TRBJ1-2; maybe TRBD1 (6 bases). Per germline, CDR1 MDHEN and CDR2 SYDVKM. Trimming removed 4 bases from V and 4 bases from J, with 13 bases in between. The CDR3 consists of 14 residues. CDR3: CASSYQGNPYGYTF. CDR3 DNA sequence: TGTGCCAGCAGTTACCAGGGGAATCCCTATGGCTACACCTTC.

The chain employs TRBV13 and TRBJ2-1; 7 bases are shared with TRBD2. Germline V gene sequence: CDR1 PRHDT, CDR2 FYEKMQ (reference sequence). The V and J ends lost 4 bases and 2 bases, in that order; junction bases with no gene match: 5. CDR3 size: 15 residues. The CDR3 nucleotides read TGTGCCAGCAGCTCCCGGGGAGGGCCCTACAATGAGCAGTTCTTC. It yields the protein CASSSRGGPYNEQFF.

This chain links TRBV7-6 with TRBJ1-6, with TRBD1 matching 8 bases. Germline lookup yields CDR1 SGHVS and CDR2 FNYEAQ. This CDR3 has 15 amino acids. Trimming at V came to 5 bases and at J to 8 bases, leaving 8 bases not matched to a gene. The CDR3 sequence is CASSTRTGPDSPLHF. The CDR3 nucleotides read TGTGCCAGCAGCACCAGGACAGGGCCGGATTCACCCCTCCACTTT.

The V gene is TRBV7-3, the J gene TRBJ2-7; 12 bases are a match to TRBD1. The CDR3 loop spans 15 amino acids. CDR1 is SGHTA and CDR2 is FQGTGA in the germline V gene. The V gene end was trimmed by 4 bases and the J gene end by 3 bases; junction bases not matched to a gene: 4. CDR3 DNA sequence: TGTGCCAGCAGCTATTGGGACAGGGGGCGCTACGAGCAGTACTTC. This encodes CASSYWDRGRYEQYF.